These 29 T cell receptor beta chains came from one sample sequenced in a study of blood T cell repertoires in COVID-19. Assay: immunoSEQ multiplex PCR; the TCRdb copy retains only in-frame clones and omits some. The sample shows 100,000 or so clones, almost 80% of them seen only once. Sequenced sample: peripheral blood. These receptors came from a man aged 55 to 70 with active or convalescent COVID-19.

The gene calls are TRBV13 and TRBJ2-5; 8 bases map to TRBD1. This CDR3 contains 14 residues. Germline trimming cut 3 bases from V and 2 bases from J; bases unmatched to any gene: 2. From germline, CDR1 is PRHDT and CDR2 FYEKMQ (reference sequence). CDR3 nucleotide sequence: TGTGCCAGCAGCTTCTGGACAGGGCAAGAGACCCAGTACTTC. It is translated as CASSFWTGQETQYF.

This clone was seen a few times. This chain links TRBV11-2 with TRBJ1-3, with TRBD1 as a possible D gene (6 bases). Germline CDR1 is SGHAT and CDR2 is FQNNGV. V shed 5 bases and J shed 2 bases, with 13 bases lying between them. This CDR3 contains 15 residues. CDR3 sequence reads: CASSEQGLAGNTIYF. The CDR3 bases are TGTGCCAGCAGCGAACAGGGTTTGGCTGGAAACACCATATATTTT.

The CDR3 nucleotides are TGTGCCAGCTCACCGGGACTGGGGTACCAAGAGACCCAGTACTTC. This encodes CASSPGLGYQETQYF. The V and J genes are TRBV18 and TRBJ2-5; tentatively, D is TRBD2 (6 bases). Germline V gives CDR1 KGHSH, CDR2 LQKENI. The CDR3 has 15 amino acids. The V end was cut by 3 bases, the J end by 0 bases, with 11 bases between.

V is TRBV7-9 and J is TRBJ2-1, with 9 bases that match TRBD1. Trimming cost V 1 base and J 7 bases; bases outside gene matches: 5. Germline CDR1 and CDR2: SEHNR and FQNEAQ (reference sequence). This CDR3 is 15 amino acids long. The CDR3 nucleotides read TGTGCCAGCAGCTTAGGGGACAGGGAATGGAATGAGCAGTTCTTC. It translates to CASSLGDREWNEQFF.

The chain carries TRBV5-1 and TRBJ2-2; a weak D match, TRBD2 (5 bases). CDR1 is SGHRS and CDR2 is YFSETQ in the germline V gene. V lost 0 bases, J lost 7 bases, and 7 bases lay in between. CDR3 length: 13 amino acids. The CDR3 is CASSLEGSGELFF. The CDR3 DNA sequence: TGCGCCAGCAGCTTGGAAGGGAGCGGGGAGCTGTTTTTT.

CDR3 sequence reads: CATSDLLYGQETQYF. CDR3 nucleotides: TGTGCCACCAGTGATTTGCTTTACGGCCAAGAGACCCAGTACTTC. The chain recombines TRBV24-1 with TRBJ2-5, with D uncertain. The CDR3 is 15 residues long. In germline, CDR1 is KGHDR, CDR2 SFDVKD. The ends were cut back, 0 bases at V and 1 base at J, with 8 bases in the middle.

V gene TRBV7-2 combines with J gene TRBJ1-5; D is uncertain. The CDR3 has 14 amino acids. V dropped 3 bases and J dropped 9 bases, with 15 bases sitting between them. The germline CDR1 and CDR2 sequences are SGHTA and FQGNSA. CDR3 protein: CASSLRAQGRPQHF. The CDR3 coding sequence is TGTGCCAGCAGCTTGCGAGCGCAAGGGAGGCCCCAGCATTTT.

The rearrangement joins TRBV19 to TRBJ1-2; D perhaps matches TRBD1 (6 bases). Per the germline V gene, CDR1 is LNHDA and CDR2 is SQIVND (reference sequence). The CDR3 extends over 15 amino acids. The ends were cut back, 7 bases at V and 4 bases at J, with 19 bases in the middle. The CDR3 nucleotides read TGTGCCAGTACCTCCTCGACGGACAGTTTCTATGGCTACACCTTC. Translating it yields CASTSSTDSFYGYTF.

The genes are TRBV5-5 and TRBJ1-6; 9 nucleotides align to TRBD1. This CDR3 spans 15 amino acids. Trimming cost V 0 bases and J 10 bases; bases outside gene matches: 5. Germline loops: CDR1 SGHKS, CDR2 YYEKEE (reference sequence). The CDR3 nucleotides read TGTGCCAGCAGCTTGGAGGGACAGGGCAAATCACCCCTCCACTTT. Amino acids: CASSLEGQGKSPLHF.

The V and J genes are TRBV6-5 and TRBJ2-1, with TRBD2 matching 7 bases. V was clipped by 7 bases and J by 0 bases; unmatched bases: 9. The CDR3 runs to 16 residues. The germline gives CDR1 MNHEY, CDR2 SVGAGI. The DNA for the CDR3 is TGTGCCAGCACTTTCTCAGCGGGGAGCTCCTACAATGAGCAGTTCTTC. It yields the protein CASTFSAGSSYNEQFF.

This clone has a single count. This chain joins TRBV7-3 and TRBJ1-1; no clear D. Germline CDR1 is SGHTA and CDR2 is FQGTGA. V lost 5 bases, J lost 1 base, and 11 bases lay in between. This CDR3 contains 14 residues. This CDR3 reads CASSAGRANTEAFF. The CDR3 DNA is TGTGCCAGCAGCGCCGGGCGGGCGAACACTGAAGCTTTCTTT.

The chain has TRBV5-1 and TRBJ2-5; possible D gene TRBD1, 6 bases. V shed 3 bases and J shed 3 bases, with 18 bases lying between them. The CDR3 sequence is 16 residues long. Per the germline V gene, CDR1 is SGHRS and CDR2 is YFSETQ. The CDR3 loop reads CASSWLGTRVKETQYF. In DNA, the CDR3 is TGCGCCAGCAGCTGGCTGGGGACAAGGGTAAAAGAGACCCAGTACTTC.

The chain links TRBV28 to TRBJ1-5; possible D gene TRBD1, 5 bases. Trimming took off 4 bases at V and 4 bases at J, with 11 bases between the two ends. The CDR3 runs to 14 residues. Germline CDR1 MDHEN, CDR2 SYDVKM. CDR3 amino acids: CASSSGLSNQPQHF. CDR3 in DNA: TGTGCCAGCAGTTCGGGACTCTCAAATCAGCCCCAGCATTTT.

This clone was observed a single time. This chain joins TRBV11-2 and TRBJ1-2; D may be TRBD1 (6 bases). The CDR3 length is 14 residues. CDR1 and CDR2 (germline): SGHAT, FQNNGV. The V gene lost 5 bases and the J gene lost 6 bases, with 16 bases spanning the gap. The CDR3 protein is CASSKQQGTHGYTF. CDR3 sequence (DNA): TGTGCCAGCAGCAAACAACAGGGTACGCATGGCTACACCTTC.

This chain connects TRBV3-1 (or the pseudogene TRBV3-2) to TRBJ1-2; 8 bases match TRBD1. V lost 3 bases to trimming and J lost 8 bases; unmatched junction nucleotides: 14. The CDR3 is 16 residues long. CDR1 and CDR2 from the germline V gene are LGHDT and YNNKEL (reference sequence). The CDR3 DNA sequence: TGTGCCAGCAGCCACTTATCAGGGGGCTTGACGAGGGGCTACACCTTC. This encodes CASSHLSGGLTRGYTF.

The chain combines TRBV20-1 with TRBJ2-7, with 8 nucleotides matching TRBD2. From germline, CDR1 is DFQATT and CDR2 SNEGSKA (reference sequence). After removal of 3 bases from V and 4 bases from J, the junction contained 8 bases not matched to a gene. The CDR3 extends over 14 amino acids. Written as DNA, the CDR3 is TGCAGTGCTAGTGCGGCGGGAGGCGCTTACGAGCAGTACTTC. Translated, it gives CSASAAGGAYEQYF.

The genes are TRBV24-1 and TRBJ2-1, with D unclear. This CDR3 spans 14 amino acids. Germline loops: CDR1 KGHDR, CDR2 SFDVKD. The V end lost 4 bases, the J end lost 7 bases, and 13 bases lay between the germline ends. Written as DNA, the CDR3 is TGTGCCACCAGTGACCCCGTCGCTAGGAATGAGCAGTTCTTC. It translates to CATSDPVARNEQFF.

This chain joins TRBV21-1 and TRBJ2-7; the D call in the table, TRBD1, was not verified against the DNA. TRBV21-1 is a listed pseudogene. CDR3 length: 14 amino acids. Written as DNA, the CDR3 is TGTGCCAGCAGCAAGGGCAGGGGTTCCTACGAGCAGTACGTC. This codes for CASSKGRGSYEQYV.

The chain joins TRBV6-6 to TRBJ1-2, with D possibly being TRBD1 (5 bases). Germline V gene sequence: CDR1 MNHNY, CDR2 SVGAGI (reference sequence). Trimming removed 2 bases from V and 7 bases from J, with 8 bases in between. This CDR3 region has 12 residues. DNA for the CDR3: TGTGCCAGCAGTTACGGGGGGGTTGGCTACACCTTC. Amino acid sequence: CASSYGGVGYTF.

V is TRBV5-1 and J is TRBJ2-3; the match to TRBD2 covers 13 bases. CDR3 length: 16 residues. V lost 4 bases to trimming and J lost 5 bases; unmatched junction nucleotides: 7. Germline V gives CDR1 SGHRS, CDR2 YFSETQ. The CDR3 DNA is TGCGCCAGCAGCAAAGGACTAGCGGGAGTACAAGATACGCAGTATTTT. Its translation: CASSKGLAGVQDTQYF.

The chain couples TRBV11-2 to TRBJ2-7, with D unclear. The V end was cut by 5 bases, the J end by 0 bases, with 8 bases between. This CDR3 has 13 amino acids. Germline CDR1 SGHAT, CDR2 FQNNGV. The CDR3 bases are TGTGCCAGCAGCCGGTCGGGCTCCTACGAGCAGTACTTC. Its protein is CASSRSGSYEQYF.

The V call is TRBV2, the J call TRBJ2-2; TRBD2 aligns across 11 bases. The CDR3 is made up of 14 amino acids. V gave up 5 bases and J gave up 4 bases; unmatched junction bases: 0. Germline-derived CDR1 and CDR2 are SNHLY and FYNNEI. For the CDR3, the DNA is TGTGCCAGCAGTCTAGCGGGAGGCACCGGGGAGCTGTTTTTT. It translates to CASSLAGGTGELFF.

The chain carries TRBV4-1 and TRBJ1-6, with no clear D. The germline CDR1 and CDR2 sequences are MGHRA and YSYEKL. CDR3 length equals 15 residues. V lost 4 bases and J 0 bases, leaving 7 bases between the germline ends. The DNA of the CDR3 is TGCGCCAGCAGCCTTTCGAGCTCCTATAATTCACCCCTCCACTTT. Its translation is CASSLSSSYNSPLHF.

DNA for the CDR3: TGTGCCAGCAGTCTGTGGGAGGGCACTGAAGCTTTCTTT. As protein: CASSLWEGTEAFF. This sequence joins TRBV12-3 or TRBV12-4 and TRBJ1-1; D ambiguous. V lost 5 bases, J lost 4 bases, and 11 bases lay in between. This CDR3 is 13 amino acids long.

The V and J genes are TRBV19 and TRBJ2-1; 8 nucleotides line up with TRBD1. CDR1 is LNHDA and CDR2 is SQIVND in the germline V gene (reference sequence). V gave up 3 bases and J gave up 5 bases; unmatched junction bases: 12. This CDR3 region has 17 residues. The DNA of the CDR3 is TGTGCCAGTAGTATCTCTGTAGGACAGGGAGGACACAATGAGCAGTTCTTC. Its protein product is CASSISVGQGGHNEQFF.

This clone was observed a handful of times. V gene TRBV28 combines with J gene TRBJ2-2; D may be TRBD2 (5 bases). The CDR3 has 14 amino acids. Germline assignment: CDR1 MDHEN and CDR2 SYDVKM. V gave up 6 bases and J gave up 1 base, with 9 bases separating them. The CDR3 nucleotides read TGTGCCAGCAGCCCCGGAGGGAACACCGGGGAGCTGTTTTTT. Its translation is CASSPGGNTGELFF.

The V call is TRBV5-6, the J call TRBJ2-1; D is perhaps TRBD1 (8 bases). The CDR3 sequence is 14 residues long. CDR1 is SGHDT, CDR2 YYEEEE, per germline. The germline V and J ends were trimmed by 2 bases and 10 bases, with 16 bases remaining between them. The CDR3 DNA reads as TGTGCCAGCAGCTTAGGACAGGGAGGGGTCGAGCAGTTCTTC. Its protein is CASSLGQGGVEQFF.

V usage is TRBV6-5 and J usage is TRBJ1-2; maybe TRBD1 (5 bases). CDR3 length: 14 residues. CDR1 MNHEY and CDR2 SVGAGI come from the germline V gene. The V end lost 6 bases, the J end lost 4 bases, and 15 bases lay between the germline ends. This CDR3 reads CASSPGGTVYGYTF. The CDR3 DNA is TGTGCCAGCAGCCCAGGAGGGACCGTCTATGGCTACACCTTC.

The rearrangement uses TRBV4-3 and TRBJ2-2; maybe TRBD1 (5 bases). The CDR3 is 15 residues long. Germline V gene lookup returns CDR1 LGHNA and CDR2 YSLEER. V was shortened by 1 base and J by 2 bases, with 8 bases between the two germline ends. The CDR3 DNA follows: TGCGCCAGCAGCCAAGGGACACCTAACACCGGGGAGCTGTTTTTT. It yields the protein CASSQGTPNTGELFF.